This T cell receptor beta chain appears in the sequencing data of a study of T cell responses to AZD1222 COVID-19 vaccine. General study points: The donors showed a predominance of white British ancestry and of females, with possible underestimation of clonal diversity.

As regards this clone: Its target is not known.

Repertoires were generated with immunoSEQ multiplex PCR, while TCRdb's copy carries only in-frame clones and drops some. The top ten hold just under 7% of the sample, which has some 150,000 clones, approximately 91% seen once. CDR1 and CDR2 (germline): SQVTM, ANQGSEA. The CDR3 spans 12 residues. V was cut by 2 bases and J by 5 bases, with 9 bases left in between. This material consisted of peripheral blood, taken after recovery from COVID-19. The TCR comes from an adult who had recovered from COVID-19. The gene calls are TRBV29-1 and TRBJ2-5; weak D call: TRBD2 (5 bases). CDR3 in DNA: TGCAGCGTTGAAATTCCGGGGGAGACCCAGTACTTC. Its protein is CSVEIPGETQYF.